Sequencing of this T cell receptor beta chain was carried out in a study of blood T cell repertoires in COVID-19. Across the study: PBMCs, B-cell-depleted T cells, or T cells were the source of the cDNA or gDNA that made up the material.

In the original analysis: The assay estimated nucleated cells by amplifying reference gene primers. Sequencing used immunoSEQ multiplex PCR; TCRdb keeps in-frame clones, though not all of them. V and J calls and clone size are as listed in that table; D and trimming were resolved from the DNA. Among around 390,000 clones listed, about 83% were seen once. Enrolled through a virtual design, the participants were between about 18 and 100 years of age and came from 24 US areas. Donors in Cohort 3 who had recovered were those with two negative PCRs, healthcare professional clearance, or resolution of their symptoms. Sequencing input: PBMCs or T cells enriched from blood (not recorded which). The TCR originated in a woman aged 50 to 60 who had recovered from COVID-19.

The CDR3 DNA follows: TGTGCCAGCAGCTTAGGTCCAGGGGGCCAGAATCAGCCCCAGCATTTT. Translating gives CASSLGPGGQNQPQHF. This chain links TRBV7-2 with TRBJ1-5, with 8 bases matching TRBD1. Germline CDR1 is SGHTA and CDR2 is FQGNSA. V was pared by 1 base and J by 4 bases, with 6 bases of the junction left unmatched. The CDR3 loop spans 16 amino acids.